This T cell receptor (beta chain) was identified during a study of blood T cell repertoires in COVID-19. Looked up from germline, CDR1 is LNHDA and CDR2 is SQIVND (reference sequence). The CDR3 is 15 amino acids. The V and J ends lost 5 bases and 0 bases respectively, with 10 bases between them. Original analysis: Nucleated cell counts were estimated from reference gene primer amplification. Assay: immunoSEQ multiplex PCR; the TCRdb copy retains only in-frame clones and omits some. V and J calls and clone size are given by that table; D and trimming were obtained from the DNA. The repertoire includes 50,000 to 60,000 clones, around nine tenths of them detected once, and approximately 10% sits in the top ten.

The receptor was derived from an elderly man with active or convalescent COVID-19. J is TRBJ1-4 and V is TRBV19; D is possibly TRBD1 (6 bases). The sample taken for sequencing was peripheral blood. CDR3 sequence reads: CASSQGIATNEKLFF. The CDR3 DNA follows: TGTGCCAGTAGTCAGGGGATTGCAACTAATGAAAAACTGTTTTTT.